This entry concerns a single TCR beta chain. The target of this receptor is not known. Per-base quality was not reported, and no clone a single base away is much larger than it. TCRbeta CDR3 regions were amplified from genomic DNA using the immunoSEQ Assay, a bias-controlled multiplex PCR. The published analysis was carried out like this. The number of nucleated cells in each sample was estimated by amplification of reference gene primers within the assay. To quantify the absolute abundance of each unique TCRbeta CDR3 rearrangement, sequence reads were collapsed and filtered. For each sample, productive Simpson clonality was calculated as the square root of Simpson's diversity index over productive rearrangements. The source is immuneACCESS, and TCRdb retained only in-frame sequences with V and J called. Part of the clones is not carried over; for the studies checked, unresolved V genes explain less than half of this, and the remainder is unexplained. V, J and clone size derive from that table, while D and trimming were established from the DNA sequence. This sample is represented by fewer than 200,000 clones; approximately 80% of them were singletons. The top ten clonotypes cover about 18% of the sample.

The data were obtained in a study of blood T cell repertoires in COVID-19 (dated by TCRdb to 2018 to 2021). With respect to the entire study: Samples covering the acute and convalescent phases of COVID-19 were provided by collaborators in the United States, Italy and Spain. The prospective study material was composed of cDNA or gDNA derived from T cells, B-cell-depleted T cells, or PBMCs. The samples were drawn from two sources: the first 160 participants of the ongoing ImmuneRACE study, and 950 to 1,500 subjects contributed by 6 global collaborators. Sample metadata almost always included a de-identified subject ID, COVID-19 status, age in years and sex. The repertoires were made available in a free public database intended to serve as a resource for research on the immune response to SARS-CoV-2. Subjects who had been exposed to COVID-19, were actively infected with it, or had recovered from it provided the deeply sampled blood TCRbeta repertoires that made up the dataset. Where HLA class I and class II types were available, the types were taken from metadata supplied by the sample provider, not from assay-based typing. Points the paper makes about the study in general: Clinical and demographic metadata were provided uncurated, with the amount varying by source and participant.

In the prospective study, participants were about 18 to 89 years old, resided in around 25 geographic areas of the United States, and were enrolled through a virtual design. In the prospective study, participants were assigned to cohorts based on the clinical history participants reported in a screening survey and a study questionnaire. Recovered participants in ImmuneRACE Cohort 3 were defined as having two consecutive negative NP/OP PCR tests, clearance from a healthcare professional, or resolution of symptoms. In the prospective study, whole blood, serum and a nasopharyngeal or oropharyngeal swab were collected from each participant by mobile phlebotomists. Prospective study participants could optionally give additional blood draws and questionnaires over an approximately two-month period. Blood samples from the prospective study were shipped frozen or at room temperature prior to DNA extraction.

CDR1 LGHNA and CDR2 YSLEER were looked up in the germline V gene. The CDR3 measures 17 amino acids from cysteine to phenylalanine. Only the CDR3 portion is preserved as DNA: 51 bases, with reading frame beginning at the first base. V and J are truncated by 1 base and 4 bases respectively, leaving an intervening sequence of 18 bases. The specimen sequenced was PBMCs or T cells enriched from blood (not recorded which). The sequence links TRBV4-3 to TRBJ2-3; matching of 6 bases hints at TRBD2 as the D gene. The receptor comes from a woman aged 45-65 years who had recovered from COVID-19. The CDR3 region reads CASSQGFGGLGADTQYF. The bases are TGCGCCAGCAGCCAAGGATTTGGGGGGTTGGGGGCAGATACGCAGTATTTT.